This T cell receptor beta chain was profiled in a study of shared clonotypes between healthy human individuals. On the study more broadly: In total, the donors were two women and a few men aged 18 to 49. CD4 naive cells filled three plates per donor, CD4 memory three, CD8 naive two and CD8 memory one.

Original processing notes: Junction-only sequences without quality scores were provided by ImmunoSEQ, so filtering was different. Libraries were prepared by immunoSEQ multiplex PCR; TCRdb keeps only in-frame clonotypes and omits some of them. V and J calls and clone size are copied from that table; D and trimming were computed from the DNA. The data hold hundreds of thousands of clones, with 95% to 96% observed a single time. This clone was found once. In the naive CD8 group, cells lacked CD45RO and were positively selected for CCR7, so terminally differentiated effector memory CD45RA+ cells were left out. Donors comprised only Caucasian adults living in Nashville, Tennessee. Trimming removed 7 bases at V and 9 bases at J, with 13 bases between. This CDR3 is 12 amino acids long. The V gene's germline CDR1 is SEHNR and CDR2 FQNEAQ (reference sequence).

Sequenced sample: naive CD8+ T cells sorted from blood. The V and J genes are TRBV7-9 and TRBJ1-5, with D possibly TRBD1 on 6 matching bases. The source is a young woman in good health. The CDR3 sequence: CASTQLGGPQHF. The CDR3 bases are TGTGCCAGCACCCAATTAGGGGGGCCCCAGCATTTT.